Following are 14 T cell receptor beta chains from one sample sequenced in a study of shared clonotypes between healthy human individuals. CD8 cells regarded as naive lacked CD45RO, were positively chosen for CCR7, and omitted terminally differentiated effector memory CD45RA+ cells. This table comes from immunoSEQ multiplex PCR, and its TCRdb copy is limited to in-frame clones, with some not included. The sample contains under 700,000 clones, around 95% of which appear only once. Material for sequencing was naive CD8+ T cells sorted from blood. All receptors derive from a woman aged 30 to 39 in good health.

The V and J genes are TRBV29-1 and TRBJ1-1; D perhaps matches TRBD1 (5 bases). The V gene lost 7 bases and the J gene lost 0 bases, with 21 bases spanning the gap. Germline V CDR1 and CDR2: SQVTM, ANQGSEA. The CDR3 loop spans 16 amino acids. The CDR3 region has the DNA TGCAGCGCCCGCGGTGCCTTGACAGAGATGAACACTGAAGCTTTCTTT. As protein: CSARGALTEMNTEAFF. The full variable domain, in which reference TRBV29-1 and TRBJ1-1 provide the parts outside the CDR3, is SAVISQKPSRDICQRGTSLTIQCQVDSQVTMMFWYRQQPGQSLTLIATANQGSEATYESGFVIDKFPISRPNLTFSTLTVSNMSPEDSSIYLCSARGALTEMNTEAFFGQGTRLTVV.

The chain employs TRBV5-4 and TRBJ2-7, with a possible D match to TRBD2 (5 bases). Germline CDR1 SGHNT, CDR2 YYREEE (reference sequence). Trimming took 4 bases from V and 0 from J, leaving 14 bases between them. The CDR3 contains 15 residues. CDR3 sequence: CASSPTHGSSYEQYF. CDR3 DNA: TGTGCCAGCAGCCCGACGCATGGGAGCTCCTACGAGCAGTACTTC.

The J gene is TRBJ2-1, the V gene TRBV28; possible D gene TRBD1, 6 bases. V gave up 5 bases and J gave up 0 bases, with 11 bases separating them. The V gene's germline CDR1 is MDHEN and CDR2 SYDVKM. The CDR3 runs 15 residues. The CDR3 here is CASSHDRFSYNEQFF. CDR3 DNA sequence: TGTGCCAGCAGTCATGACAGGTTCTCCTACAATGAGCAGTTCTTC.

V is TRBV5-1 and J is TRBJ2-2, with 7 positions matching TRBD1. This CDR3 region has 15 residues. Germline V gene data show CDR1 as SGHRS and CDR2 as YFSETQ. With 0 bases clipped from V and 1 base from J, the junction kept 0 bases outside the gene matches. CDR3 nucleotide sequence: TGCGCCAGCAGCTTGGACAGGGGGAACACCGGGGAGCTGTTTTTT. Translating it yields CASSLDRGNTGELFF.

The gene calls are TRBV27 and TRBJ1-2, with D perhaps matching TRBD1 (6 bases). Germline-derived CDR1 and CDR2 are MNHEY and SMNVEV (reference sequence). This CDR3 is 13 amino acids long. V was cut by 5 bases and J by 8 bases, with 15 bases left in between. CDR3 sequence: CASSTGTLGGYTF. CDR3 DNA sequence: TGTGCCAGCAGTACCGGGACACTGGGGGGCTACACCTTC.

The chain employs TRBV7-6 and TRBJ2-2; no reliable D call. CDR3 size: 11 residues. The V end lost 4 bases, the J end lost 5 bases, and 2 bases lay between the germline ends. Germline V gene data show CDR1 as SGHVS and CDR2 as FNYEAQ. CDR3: CASSWTGELFF. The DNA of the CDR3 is TGTGCCAGCAGCTGGACCGGGGAGCTGTTTTTT.

CDR3 loop: CASSIGLAGVEQYF. The CDR3 coding sequence is TGTGCCAGCAGTATAGGACTAGCGGGAGTCGAGCAGTACTTC. The chain has TRBV27 and TRBJ2-7, with 13 nucleotides matching TRBD2. The germline V gene has CDR1 MNHEY and CDR2 SMNVEV (reference sequence). The CDR3 extends over 14 amino acids. With 5 bases clipped from V and 6 bases from J, the junction kept 4 bases outside the gene matches.

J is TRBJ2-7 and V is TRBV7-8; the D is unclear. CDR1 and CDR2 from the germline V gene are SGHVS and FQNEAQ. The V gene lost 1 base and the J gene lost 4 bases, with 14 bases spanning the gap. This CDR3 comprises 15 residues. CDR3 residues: CASSLGPGSGYEQYF. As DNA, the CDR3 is TGTGCCAGCAGCTTAGGTCCCGGGTCCGGGTACGAGCAGTACTTC.

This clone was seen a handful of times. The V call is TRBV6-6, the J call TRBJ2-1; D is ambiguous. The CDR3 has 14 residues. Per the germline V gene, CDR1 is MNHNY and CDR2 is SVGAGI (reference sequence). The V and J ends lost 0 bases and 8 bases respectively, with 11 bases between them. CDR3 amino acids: CASSYSSFGDEQFF. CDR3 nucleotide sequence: TGTGCCAGCAGTTACTCGAGTTTTGGGGATGAGCAGTTCTTC.

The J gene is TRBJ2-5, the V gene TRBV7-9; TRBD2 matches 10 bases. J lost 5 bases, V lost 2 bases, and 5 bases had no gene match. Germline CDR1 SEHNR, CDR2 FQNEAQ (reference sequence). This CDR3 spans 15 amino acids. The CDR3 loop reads CASSLRLAGSETQYF. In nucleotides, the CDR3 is TGTGCCAGCAGCTTAAGACTAGCGGGTAGCGAGACCCAGTACTTC.

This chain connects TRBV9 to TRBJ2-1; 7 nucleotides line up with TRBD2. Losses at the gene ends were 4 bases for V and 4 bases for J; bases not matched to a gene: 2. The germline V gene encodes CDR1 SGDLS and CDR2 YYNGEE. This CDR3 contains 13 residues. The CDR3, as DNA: TGTGCCAGCAGCCCGGGGGGTTACAATGAGCAGTTCTTC. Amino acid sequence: CASSPGGYNEQFF.

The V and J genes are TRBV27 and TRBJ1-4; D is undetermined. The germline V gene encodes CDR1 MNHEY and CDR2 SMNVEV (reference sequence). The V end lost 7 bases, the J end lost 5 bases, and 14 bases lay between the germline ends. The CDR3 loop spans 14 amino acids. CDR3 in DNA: TGTGCCAGCACCGAGGCAGGAGAGAATGAAAAACTGTTTTTT. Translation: CASTEAGENEKLFF.

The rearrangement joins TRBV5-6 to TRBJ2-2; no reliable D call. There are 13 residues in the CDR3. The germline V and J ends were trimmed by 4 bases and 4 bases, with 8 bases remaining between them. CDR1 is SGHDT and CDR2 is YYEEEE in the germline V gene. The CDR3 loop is CASSAIVTGELFF. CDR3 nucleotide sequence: TGTGCCAGCAGCGCTATAGTCACCGGGGAGCTGTTTTTT.

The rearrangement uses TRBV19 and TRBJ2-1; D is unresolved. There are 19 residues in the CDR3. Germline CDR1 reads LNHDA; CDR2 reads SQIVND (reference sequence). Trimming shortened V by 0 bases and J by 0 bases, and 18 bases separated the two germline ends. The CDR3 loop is CASSIEEVGYTSSYNEQFF. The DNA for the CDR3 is TGTGCCAGTAGTATAGAAGAGGTTGGGTATACGAGCTCCTACAATGAGCAGTTCTTC. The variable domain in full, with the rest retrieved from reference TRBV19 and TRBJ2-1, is DGGITQSPKYLFRKEGQNVTLSCEQNLNHDAMYWYRQDPGQGLRLIYYSQIVNDFQKGDIAEGYSVSREKKESFPLTVTSAQKNPTAFYLCASSIEEVGYTSSYNEQFFGPGTRLTVL.